These T cell receptor beta chains were read from a single sample in a study of PD-L1 blockade in urothelial cancer. Some clones are missing from TCRdb's copy, which holds only in-frame ones; the method was immunoSEQ multiplex PCR. Here the sample spans 90,000 to 130,000 clones, approximately 89% being singletons. The specimen comprised PBMCs, sampled around atezolizumab (anti-PD-L1) treatment. The receptors stem from a man in his fifties or sixties with urothelial cancer. Both conserved end residues are part of each CDR3. D genes are given only for firm matches.

TRBV18,.,TRBJ1-5,TGTGCCAGCTCACCTCGGGACACTAATAGCAATCAGCCCCAGCATTTT,CASSPRDTNSNQPQHF
TRBV5-6,TRBD2,TRBJ2-3,TGTGCCAGCAGCTTCGGTACTAGCGGGGGGGCAGATACGCAGTATTTT,CASSFGTSGGADTQYF
TRBV19,.,TRBJ2-7,TGTGCCAGTAGTATGTCGGGGGACCCCTCCTACGAGCAGTACTTC,CASSMSGDPSYEQYF
TRBV5-6,.,TRBJ1-5,TGTGCCAGCAGCTTGGGGCGGAATCAGCCCCAGCATTTT,CASSLGRNQPQHF
TRBV5-4,TRBD2,TRBJ2-1,TGTGCCAGCAGCTTGCCTCGGGGGGTCGGATACAATGAGCAGTTCTTC,CASSLPRGVGYNEQFF
TRBV10-3,TRBD2,TRBJ2-2,TGTGCCATCAGTGAGCCAGGACTAGCGGGGGCTAACACCGGGGAGCTGTTTTTT,CAISEPGLAGANTGELFF
TRBV9,TRBD1,TRBJ1-3,TGTGCCAGCAGCACTCGGACAGGTGCTTCTGGAAACACCATATATTTT,CASSTRTGASGNTIYF
TRBV10-2,.,TRBJ1-1,TGCGCCAGCAGTGAGTCGGGGGCGGAAACTGAAGCTTTCTTT,CASSESGAETEAFF
TRBV4-3,TRBD2,TRBJ2-2,TGCGCCAGCAGCCAACTCCTAGCGGGGGGCGGTTTCACCGGGGAGCTGTTTTTT,CASSQLLAGGGFTGELFF
TRBV7-2,TRBD2,TRBJ2-1,TGTGCCAGCAGCCAAGGAGCGGGGGTCCCGGGTGAGCAGTTCTTC,CASSQGAGVPGEQFF
TRBV10-3,.,TRBJ2-3,TGTGCCATCAGCGGGACATCCTCTAGCACAGATACGCAGTATTTT,CAISGTSSSTDTQYF
TRBV10-2,TRBD2,TRBJ2-3,TGCGCCAGCAGTGTACTAGCGGGGGGGTATAGCACAGATACGCAGTATTTT,CASSVLAGGYSTDTQYF
TRBV4-3,TRBD2,TRBJ2-3,TGCGCCAGCAGCCAAGAGCTAGCGGGAGGGCCGGGAGATACGCAGTATTTT,CASSQELAGGPGDTQYF
TRBV9,.,TRBJ1-4,TGTGCCAGCAGCGTAGGCCGGCAGGGTGGTGAAAAACTGTTTTTT,CASSVGRQGGEKLFF
TRBV15,TRBD1,TRBJ1-1,TGTGCCACCAGCAGCGGACAGGGGGCGGGCACTGAAGCTTTCTTT,CATSSGQGAGTEAFF
TRBV5-1,TRBD2,TRBJ2-4,TGCGCCAGCAGCTTGGCCCCGGCTAGCGGGGCCCTTAAACCAGAACGCATTCAGTACTTC,CASSLAPASGALKPERIQYF
TRBV4-2,TRBD1,TRBJ2-1,TGTGCCAGCAGCCCACAGGGGGCGGGGAACAATGAGCAGTTCTTC,CASSPQGAGNNEQFF
TRBV7-2,.,TRBJ2-7,TGTGCCAGCAGCGTAGATACAGGGCATAGCTCCTACGAGCAGTACTTC,CASSVDTGHSSYEQYF
TRBV28,.,TRBJ1-3,TGTGCCAGCAGTTTATCAGGCTCTGGAAACACCATATATTTT,CASSLSGSGNTIYF
TRBV4-2,.,TRBJ2-5,TGTGCCAGCAGCCTCCGCAGCCAAGAGACCCAGTACTTC,CASSLRSQETQYF
TRBV4-1,.,TRBJ2-7,TGCGCCAGCAGCCAAAGAGGCAGGGCCTACGAGCAGTACTTC,CASSQRGRAYEQYF
TRBV11-3,.,TRBJ2-5,TGTGCCAGCAGCCCCGGCGGGACTCAAGAGACCCAGTACTTC,CASSPGGTQETQYF
TRBV21-1,.,TRBJ2-7,TGTGCCAGCAGGACAGGGATCGAGCAGTACTTC,CASRTGIEQYF
TRBV2,TRBD1,TRBJ1-2,TGTGCCAGCAGGTCCGGGACAGGGAACTATGGCTACACCTTC,CASRSGTGNYGYTF
TRBV5-1,TRBD2,TRBJ2-1,TGCGCCAGCAGCCCGGGGACTAGCGGGAGTATTAAGTCCTACAATGAGCAGTTCTTC,CASSPGTSGSIKSYNEQFF
TRBV11-2,.,TRBJ2-7,TGTGCCAGCAGCTTAGGCAGGGCTGCAGTGCAGTACTTC,CASSLGRAAVQYF
TRBV9,TRBD1,TRBJ2-1,TGTGCCAGCAGCGTAGTGGGACAGGGGTCCCATGAGCAGTTCTTC,CASSVVGQGSHEQFF
TRBV6-5,TRBD2,TRBJ2-1,TGTGCCAGCAGTAGAGAGCGGGGAAGCTTCAATGAGCAGTTCTTC,CASSRERGSFNEQFF